In its sample, the clone carrying this TCR beta chain was seen a few times. Its antigen is not known. The authors reverse transcribed all of the isolated RNA, so sequencing captured expressed TCRB transcripts. The study sequenced naive, central memory and regulatory T cell samples to an average of roughly 3.4 million reads. Measured with immunoSEQ multiplex PCR; TCRdb has only the in-frame clones, and not every one. Counted here are approximately 150,000 clones, about 10% occurring once; the ten biggest clones make up under 1.5%. This sample was taken from a study of beta chain features in type 1 diabetes. The V gene's germline CDR1 is SGHRS and CDR2 YFSETQ. The CDR3 covers 17 residues. The V gene end was trimmed by 0 bases and the J gene end by 7 bases; junction bases not matched to a gene: 8. Study outcomes and limitations: High-TCR-expressing cells could be over-represented by cDNA sequencing.

Using CD45RO/CCR7/CD25/CD127/CD95/CD27, CD4+ naive, central memory, regulatory and stem cell-like memory cells were sorted. Specimen: naive CD4+ T cells from blood. The rearrangement links TRBV5-1 to TRBJ2-1; TRBD2 aligns across 12 bases. The clonotype comes from a man between 18 and 29 years old in good health. The CDR3 bases are TGCGCCAGCAGCTTGGCGGCCCTAGCGGGGGGGCGGAATGAGCAGTTCTTC. Translated: CASSLAALAGGRNEQFF.